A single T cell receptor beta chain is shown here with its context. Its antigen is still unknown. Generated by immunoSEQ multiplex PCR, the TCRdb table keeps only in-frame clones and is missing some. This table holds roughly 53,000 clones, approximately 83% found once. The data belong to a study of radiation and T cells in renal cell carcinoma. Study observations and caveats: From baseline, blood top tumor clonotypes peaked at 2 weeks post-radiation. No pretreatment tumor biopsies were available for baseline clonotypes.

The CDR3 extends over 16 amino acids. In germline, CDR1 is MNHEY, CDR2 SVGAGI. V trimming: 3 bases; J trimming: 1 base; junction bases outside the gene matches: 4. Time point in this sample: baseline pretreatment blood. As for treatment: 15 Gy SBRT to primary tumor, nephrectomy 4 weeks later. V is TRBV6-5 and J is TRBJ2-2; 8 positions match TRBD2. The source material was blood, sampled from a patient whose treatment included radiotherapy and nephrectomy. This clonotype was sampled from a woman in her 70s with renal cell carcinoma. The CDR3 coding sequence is TGTGCCAGCAGTTATGGCGGGAGGAGGAACACCGGGGAGCTGTTTTTT. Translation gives CASSYGGRRNTGELFF.